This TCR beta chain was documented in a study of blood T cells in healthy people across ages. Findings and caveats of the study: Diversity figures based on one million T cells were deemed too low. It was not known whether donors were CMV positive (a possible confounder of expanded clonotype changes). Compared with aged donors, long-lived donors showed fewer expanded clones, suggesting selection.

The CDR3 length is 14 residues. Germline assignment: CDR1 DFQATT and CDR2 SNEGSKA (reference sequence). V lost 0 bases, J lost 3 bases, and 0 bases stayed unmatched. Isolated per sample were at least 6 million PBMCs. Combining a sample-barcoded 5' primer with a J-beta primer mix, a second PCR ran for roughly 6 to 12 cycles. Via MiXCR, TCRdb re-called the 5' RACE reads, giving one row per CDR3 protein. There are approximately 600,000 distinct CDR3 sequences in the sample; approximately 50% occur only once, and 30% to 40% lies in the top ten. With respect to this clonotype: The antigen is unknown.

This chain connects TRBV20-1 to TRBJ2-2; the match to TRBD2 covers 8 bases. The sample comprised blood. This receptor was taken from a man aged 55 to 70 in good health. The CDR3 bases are TGCAGTGCTAGAGAAGCGGGAGACACCGGGGAGCTGTTTTTT. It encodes CSAREAGDTGELFF.